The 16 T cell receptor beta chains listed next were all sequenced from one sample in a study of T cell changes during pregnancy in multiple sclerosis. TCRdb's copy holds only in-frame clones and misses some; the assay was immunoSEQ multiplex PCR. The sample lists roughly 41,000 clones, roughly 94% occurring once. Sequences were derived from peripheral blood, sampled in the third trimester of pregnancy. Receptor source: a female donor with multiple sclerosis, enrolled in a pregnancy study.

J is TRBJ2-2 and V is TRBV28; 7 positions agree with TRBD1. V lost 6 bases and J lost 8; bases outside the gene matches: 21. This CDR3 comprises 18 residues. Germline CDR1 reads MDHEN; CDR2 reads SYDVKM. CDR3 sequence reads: CASRTLGAGGKTWGELFF. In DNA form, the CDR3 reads TGTGCCAGCAGAACCCTGGGGGCAGGGGGAAAAACTTGGGGGGAGCTGTTTTTT.

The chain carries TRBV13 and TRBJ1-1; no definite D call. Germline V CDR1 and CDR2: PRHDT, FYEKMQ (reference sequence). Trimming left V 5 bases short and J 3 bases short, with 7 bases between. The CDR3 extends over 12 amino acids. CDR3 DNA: TGTGCCAGCAGCCGAACAGACACTGAAGCTTTCTTT. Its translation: CASSRTDTEAFF.

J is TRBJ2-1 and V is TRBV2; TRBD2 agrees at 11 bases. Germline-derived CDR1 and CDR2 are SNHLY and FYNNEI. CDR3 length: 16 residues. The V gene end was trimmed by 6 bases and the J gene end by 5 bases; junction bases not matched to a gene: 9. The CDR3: CASRLAGTSGHNEQFF. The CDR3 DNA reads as TGTGCCAGCAGGCTAGCCGGGACTAGCGGCCACAATGAGCAGTTCTTC.

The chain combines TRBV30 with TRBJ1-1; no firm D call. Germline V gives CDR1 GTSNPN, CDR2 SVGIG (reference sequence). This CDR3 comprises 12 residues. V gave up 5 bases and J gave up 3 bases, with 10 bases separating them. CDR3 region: CAWGGTDTEAFF. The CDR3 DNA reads TGTGCCTGGGGAGGTACGGACACTGAAGCTTTCTTT.

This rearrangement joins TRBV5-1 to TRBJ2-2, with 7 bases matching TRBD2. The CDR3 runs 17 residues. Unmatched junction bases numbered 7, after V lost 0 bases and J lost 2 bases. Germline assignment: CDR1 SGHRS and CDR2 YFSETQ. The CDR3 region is CASSLGASGLNTGELFF. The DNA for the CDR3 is TGCGCCAGCAGCTTGGGGGCTAGCGGCCTAAACACCGGGGAGCTGTTTTTT.

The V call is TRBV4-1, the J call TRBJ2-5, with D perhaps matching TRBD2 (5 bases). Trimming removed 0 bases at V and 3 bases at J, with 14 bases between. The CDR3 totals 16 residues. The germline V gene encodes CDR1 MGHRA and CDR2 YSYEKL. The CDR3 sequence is CASSQDSASRKETQYF. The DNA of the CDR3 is TGCGCCAGCAGCCAAGATAGCGCAAGTCGAAAAGAGACCCAGTACTTC.

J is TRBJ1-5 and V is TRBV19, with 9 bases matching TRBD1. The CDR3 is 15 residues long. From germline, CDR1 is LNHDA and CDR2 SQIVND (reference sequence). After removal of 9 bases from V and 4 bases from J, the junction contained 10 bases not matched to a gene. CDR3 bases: TGTGCCAGCCGGACAGGGGTTACTGTAAATCAGCCCCAGCATTTT. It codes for CASRTGVTVNQPQHF.

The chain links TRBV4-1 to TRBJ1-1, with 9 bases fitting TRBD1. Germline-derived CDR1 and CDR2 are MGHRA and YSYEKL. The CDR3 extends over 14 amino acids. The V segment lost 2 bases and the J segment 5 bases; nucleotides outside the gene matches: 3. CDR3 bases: TGCGCCAGCAGCCAAAGGACAGGGGAGACTGAAGCTTTCTTT. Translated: CASSQRTGETEAFF.

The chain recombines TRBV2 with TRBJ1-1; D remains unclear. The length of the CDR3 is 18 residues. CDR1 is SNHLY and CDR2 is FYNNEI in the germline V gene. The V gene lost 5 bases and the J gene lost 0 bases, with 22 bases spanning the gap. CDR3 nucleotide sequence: TGTGCCAGCAGTCCGGGTCTCCAGTGGGTGCTGGTGAACACTGAAGCTTTCTTT. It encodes CASSPGLQWVLVNTEAFF.

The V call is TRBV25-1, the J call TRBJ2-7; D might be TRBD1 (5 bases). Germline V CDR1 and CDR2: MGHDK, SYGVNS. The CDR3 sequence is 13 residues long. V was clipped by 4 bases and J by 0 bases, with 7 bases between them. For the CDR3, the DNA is TGTGCCAGCAGTGGACAGTACTCCTACGAGCAGTACTTC. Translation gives CASSGQYSYEQYF.

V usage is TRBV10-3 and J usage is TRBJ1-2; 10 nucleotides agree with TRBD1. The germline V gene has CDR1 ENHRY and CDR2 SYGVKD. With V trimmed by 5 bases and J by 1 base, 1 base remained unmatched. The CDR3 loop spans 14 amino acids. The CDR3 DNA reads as TGTGCCATCAGTCGGACAGGGGGTAACTATGGCTACACCTTC. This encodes CAISRTGGNYGYTF.

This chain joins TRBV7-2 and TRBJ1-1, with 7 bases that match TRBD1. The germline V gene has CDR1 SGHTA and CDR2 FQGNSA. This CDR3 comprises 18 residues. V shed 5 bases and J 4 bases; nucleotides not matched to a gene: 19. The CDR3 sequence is CASSGDLSTGEWSTEAFF. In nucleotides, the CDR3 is TGTGCCAGCAGCGGCGATTTAAGTACAGGGGAATGGAGCACTGAAGCTTTCTTT.

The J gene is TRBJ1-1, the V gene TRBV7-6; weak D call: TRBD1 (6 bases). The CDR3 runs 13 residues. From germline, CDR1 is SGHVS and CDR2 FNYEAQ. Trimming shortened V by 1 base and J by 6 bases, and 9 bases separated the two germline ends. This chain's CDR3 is CASSLERTAEAFF. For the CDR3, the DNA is TGTGCCAGCAGCTTAGAGAGGACAGCTGAAGCTTTCTTT.

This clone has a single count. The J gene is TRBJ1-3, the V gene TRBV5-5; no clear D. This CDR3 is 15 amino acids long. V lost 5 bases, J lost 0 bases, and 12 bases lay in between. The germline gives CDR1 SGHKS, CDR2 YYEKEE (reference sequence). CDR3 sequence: CASSFGLLSGNTIYF. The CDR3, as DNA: TGTGCCAGCAGTTTTGGACTGCTCTCTGGAAACACCATATATTTT. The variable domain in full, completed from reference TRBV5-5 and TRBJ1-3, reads DAGVTQSPTHLIKTRGQQVTLRCSPISGHKSVSWYQQVLGQGPQFIFQYYEKEERGRGNFPDRFSARQFPNYSSELNVNALLLGDSALYLCASSFGLLSGNTIYFGEGSWLTVV.

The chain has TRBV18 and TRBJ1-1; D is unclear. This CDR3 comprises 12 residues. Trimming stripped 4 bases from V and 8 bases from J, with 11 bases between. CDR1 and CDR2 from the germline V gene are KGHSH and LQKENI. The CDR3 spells CASSLAAGEAFF. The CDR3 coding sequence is TGTGCCAGCTCACTGGCCGCGGGAGAAGCTTTCTTT.

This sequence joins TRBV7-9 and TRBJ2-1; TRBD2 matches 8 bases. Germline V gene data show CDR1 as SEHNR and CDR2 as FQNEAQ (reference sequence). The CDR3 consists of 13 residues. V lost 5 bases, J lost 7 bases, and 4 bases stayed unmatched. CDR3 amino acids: CASSVGLVNEQFF. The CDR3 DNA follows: TGTGCCAGCAGCGTGGGACTAGTAAATGAGCAGTTCTTC.